This T cell receptor (beta chain) derives from a study of blood T cell repertoires in COVID-19. Here immunoSEQ multiplex PCR was the method, and the copy in TCRdb shows in-frame clones only, minus some. Seen here are about 310,000 clones, roughly 91% observed once, and the top ten hold 1%. V lost 6 bases to trimming and J lost 5 bases; unmatched junction nucleotides: 10. From germline, CDR1 is SGHKS and CDR2 YYEKEE (reference sequence). The CDR3 has 15 residues. Source material: peripheral blood. The source of this sequence is a man between 45 and 60 years old with active or convalescent COVID-19. V is TRBV5-5 and J is TRBJ2-3, with TRBD1 matching 9 bases. In nucleotides, the CDR3 is TGTGCCAGCACCTCAGAATACAGGGGGCGAGATACGCAGTATTTT. It specifies CASTSEYRGRDTQYF.